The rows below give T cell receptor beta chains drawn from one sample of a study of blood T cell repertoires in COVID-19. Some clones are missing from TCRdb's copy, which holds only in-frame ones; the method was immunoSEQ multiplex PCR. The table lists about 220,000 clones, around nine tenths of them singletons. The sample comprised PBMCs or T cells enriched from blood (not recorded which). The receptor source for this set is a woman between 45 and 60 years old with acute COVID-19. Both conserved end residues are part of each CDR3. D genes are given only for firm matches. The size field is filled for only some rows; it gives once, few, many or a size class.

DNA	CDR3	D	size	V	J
TGTGCCAGCAAGGAGGGACAGGGGGCCTATACGCAGTATTTT	CASKEGQGAYTQYF	TRBD1	.	TRBV6-5	TRBJ2-3
TGTGCCAGCAGCTTAGCGGCAGGAAACAATCAGCCCCAGCATTTT	CASSLAAGNNQPQHF	.	.	TRBV7-9	TRBJ1-5
TGTGCCAGCAGCGGACTAGCGGGCCGACAAGAGACCCAGTACTTC	CASSGLAGRQETQYF	TRBD2	.	TRBV2	TRBJ2-5
TGTGCCAGCAGCCAAGGGACTATAGGGGGCTGGTCACCCCTCCACTTT	CASSQGTIGGWSPLHF	TRBD1	once	TRBV4-2	TRBJ1-6
TGTGCCAGCAGTACCATTGGACAGGGAATTGGGACTGAAGCTTTCTTT	CASSTIGQGIGTEAFF	TRBD1	.	TRBV28	TRBJ1-1
TGTGCCAGCAGCCAAGTCTTGCAGGGGCCCCTAGAGACCCAGTACTTC	CASSQVLQGPLETQYF	.	.	TRBV14	TRBJ2-5
TGCGCCAGCAGCCAAGAGAGGACAGCCTCTGGAAACACCATATATTTT	CASSQERTASGNTIYF	.	.	TRBV4-1	TRBJ1-3
TGTGCCAGTAGCCCCACAGGGTCCTATCAGCCCCAGCATTTT	CASSPTGSYQPQHF	.	.	TRBV19	TRBJ1-5
TGCAGCGTTGAAAGGGGGCTCTATGGCTACACCTTC	CSVERGLYGYTF	TRBD1	.	TRBV29-1	TRBJ1-2
TGTGCCAGCAGCCCCCACAGGATGGGGGCGCAGGGAAACACCATATATTTT	CASSPHRMGAQGNTIYF	.	.	TRBV3-1/TRBV3-2	TRBJ1-3
TGTGCCAGCAGCTTAGTTTTTTTAGGGGCCACAGATACGCAGTATTTT	CASSLVFLGATDTQYF	.	.	TRBV11-2	TRBJ2-3
TGTGCCAGCAGTTCCAGGACAGGGGTGGGTACAGATACGCAGTATTTT	CASSSRTGVGTDTQYF	TRBD1	.	TRBV28	TRBJ2-3
TGCGCCAGTATTGGATCAGGGCACGGGACTGAAGCTTTCTTT	CASIGSGHGTEAFF	.	.	TRBV5-1	TRBJ1-1
TGTGCCAGCAGCGTAGCAAGGACAGGGTCCAACACCGGGGAGCTGTTTTTT	CASSVARTGSNTGELFF	TRBD1	.	TRBV9	TRBJ2-2
TGTGCCCAACGCGGCGGGAGGGCCTGGAATGAGCAGTTCTTC	CAQRGGRAWNEQFF	TRBD2	.	TRBV5-8	TRBJ2-1
TGTGCCAGCAGCGCAACTAGCGGGAGCTACACCGGGGAGCTGTTTTTT	CASSATSGSYTGELFF	TRBD2	.	TRBV9	TRBJ2-2
TGTGCCAGCAGCTTGGGTCCCGGCTCCTACGAGCAGTACTTC	CASSLGPGSYEQYF	.	.	TRBV5-6	TRBJ2-7
TGTGCCACCAGTACAGGCCTCCAGCCCCAGCATTTT	CATSTGLQPQHF	.	few	TRBV24-1	TRBJ1-5
TGCGCCAGCAGCTCAGGGGTGGCCACTGAAGCTTTCTTT	CASSSGVATEAFF	.	.	TRBV5-1	TRBJ1-1
TGTGCCAGCAGTTTCTCAGGGGACTCTGGAAACACCATATATTTT	CASSFSGDSGNTIYF	.	.	TRBV28	TRBJ1-3
TGTGCCAGCAGTTCGACTCCGCTCTCCTACGAGCAGTACTTC	CASSSTPLSYEQYF	.	.	TRBV27	TRBJ2-7
TGTGCCATCAGTGAGTCAAAGGCAGGGTCCTTCAGAAACACCATATATTTT	CAISESKAGSFRNTIYF	.	.	TRBV10-3	TRBJ1-3
TGTGCCAGCAGTTTAAGACGAACCCTGAGCGACAATTCACCCCTCCACTTT	CASSLRRTLSDNSPLHF	.	.	TRBV27	TRBJ1-6
TGCACCAGCAGCCAGCCAGGACTAGCGGGCAATGACACTTACAATGAGCAGTTCTTC	CTSSQPGLAGNDTYNEQFF	.	many	TRBV1	TRBJ2-1